This record concerns one TCR beta chain sequence. The antigen is not known. Focal radiation was given together with CTLA-4 blockade (ipilimumab) to patients with chemo-refractory metastatic non-small-cell lung cancer. The sample is drawn from a study of radiotherapy plus CTLA-4 blockade in lung cancer. The wider study: For 18% of patients, objective responses occurred, and about 34% had disease control. Study-wide results and caveats: In blood, after radiotherapy plus ipilimumab, tumor-derived TCR clones expanded.

Only in-frame clones appear in the TCRdb table, and some are missing; sequencing was by immunoSEQ multiplex PCR. The data hold around 50,000 clones, with approximately 86% observed a single time. The CDR3 totals 15 residues. V was clipped by 2 bases and J by 5 bases, with 14 bases between them. Germline loops: CDR1 SGDLS, CDR2 YYNGEE. The rearrangement joins TRBV9 to TRBJ2-1; D is possibly TRBD1 (6 bases). Here the sequenced sample was peripheral blood, taken from a patient treated with radiotherapy plus ipilimumab. The source is a human donor with non-small cell lung cancer that progressed on radiotherapy plus ipilimumab. Some clones in this sample may be carry-over from other donors' samples. CDR3 loop: CASSVTWGRNNEQFF. CDR3 in DNA: TGTGCCAGCAGCGTTACGTGGGGGCGTAACAATGAGCAGTTCTTC.